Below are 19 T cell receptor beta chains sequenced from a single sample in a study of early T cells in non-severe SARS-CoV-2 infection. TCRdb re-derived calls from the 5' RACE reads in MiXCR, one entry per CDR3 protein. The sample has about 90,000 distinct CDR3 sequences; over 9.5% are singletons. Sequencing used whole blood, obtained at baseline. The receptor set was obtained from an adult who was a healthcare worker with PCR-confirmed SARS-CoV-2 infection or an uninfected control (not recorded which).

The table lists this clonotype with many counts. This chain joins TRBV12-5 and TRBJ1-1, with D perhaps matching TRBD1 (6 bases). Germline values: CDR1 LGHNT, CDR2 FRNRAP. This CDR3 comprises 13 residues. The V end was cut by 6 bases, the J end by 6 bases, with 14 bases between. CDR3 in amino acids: CASGPTGLAEAFF. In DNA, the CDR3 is TGTGCTAGTGGCCCAACAGGGTTGGCTGAAGCTTTCTTT.

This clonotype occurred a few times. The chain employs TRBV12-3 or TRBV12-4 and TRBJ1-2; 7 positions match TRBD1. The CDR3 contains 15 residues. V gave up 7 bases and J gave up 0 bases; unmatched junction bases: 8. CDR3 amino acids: CASTLQGSPNYGYTF. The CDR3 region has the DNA TGTGCCAGCACCTTACAGGGGTCACCTAACTATGGCTACACCTTC.

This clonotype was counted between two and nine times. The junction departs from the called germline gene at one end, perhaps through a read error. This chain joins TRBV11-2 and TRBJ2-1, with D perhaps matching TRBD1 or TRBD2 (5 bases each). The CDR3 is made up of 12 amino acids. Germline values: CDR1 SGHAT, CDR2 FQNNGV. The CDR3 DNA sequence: TGTGCCAGCAGCCTAGGGGTTTCGGGGAATCTCTTC. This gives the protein CASSLGVSGNLF.

CDR3 in amino acids: CAISGTTGVNEQFF. CDR3 coding DNA: TGTGCCATCAGTGGGACGACAGGGGTCAATGAGCAGTTCTTC. The rearrangement uses TRBV10-3 and TRBJ2-1; 8 nucleotides agree with TRBD1. CDR3 size: 14 residues. With 4 bases clipped from V and 6 bases from J, the junction kept 5 bases outside the gene matches. The germline gives CDR1 ENHRY, CDR2 SYGVKD.

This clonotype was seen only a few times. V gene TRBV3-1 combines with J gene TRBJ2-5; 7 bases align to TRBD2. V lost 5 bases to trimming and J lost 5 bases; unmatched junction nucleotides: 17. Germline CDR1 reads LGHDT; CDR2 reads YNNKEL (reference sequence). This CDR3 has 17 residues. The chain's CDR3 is CASSTTRGSGARETQYF. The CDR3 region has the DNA TGTGCCAGCAGCACTACGCGAGGGAGCGGGGCTCGGGAGACCCAGTACTTC.

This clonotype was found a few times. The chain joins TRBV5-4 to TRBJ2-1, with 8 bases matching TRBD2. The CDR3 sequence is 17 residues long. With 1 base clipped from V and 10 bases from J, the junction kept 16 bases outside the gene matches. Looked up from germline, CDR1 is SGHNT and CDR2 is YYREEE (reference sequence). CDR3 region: CASSLPGGGLGGPEQFF. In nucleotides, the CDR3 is TGTGCCAGCAGCTTGCCCGGGGGGGGACTAGGAGGACCGGAGCAGTTCTTC.

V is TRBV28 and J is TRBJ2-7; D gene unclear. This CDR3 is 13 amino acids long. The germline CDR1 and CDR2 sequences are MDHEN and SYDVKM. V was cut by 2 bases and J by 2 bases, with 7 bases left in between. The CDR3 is CASSLTPTYEQYF. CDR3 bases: TGTGCCAGCAGTTTAACACCCACCTACGAGCAGTACTTC.

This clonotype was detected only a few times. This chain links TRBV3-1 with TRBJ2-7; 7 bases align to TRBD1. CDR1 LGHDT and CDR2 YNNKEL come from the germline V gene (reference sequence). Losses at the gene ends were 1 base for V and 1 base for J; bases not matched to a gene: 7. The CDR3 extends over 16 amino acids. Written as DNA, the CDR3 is TGTGCCAGCAGCCAAGGTCGGGGACAGTTTTCCTACGAGCAGTACTTC. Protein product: CASSQGRGQFSYEQYF.

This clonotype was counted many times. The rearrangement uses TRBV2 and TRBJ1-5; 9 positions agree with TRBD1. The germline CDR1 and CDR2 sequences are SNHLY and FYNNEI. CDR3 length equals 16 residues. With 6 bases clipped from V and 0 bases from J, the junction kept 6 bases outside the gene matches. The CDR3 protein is CASREPGQGSNQPQHF. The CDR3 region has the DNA TGTGCCAGCAGGGAGCCGGGACAGGGTAGCAATCAGCCCCAGCATTTT.

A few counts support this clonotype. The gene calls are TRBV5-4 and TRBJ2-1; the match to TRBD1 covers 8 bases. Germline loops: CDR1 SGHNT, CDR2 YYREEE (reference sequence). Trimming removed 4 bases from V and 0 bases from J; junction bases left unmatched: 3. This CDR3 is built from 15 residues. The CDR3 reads CASSTQGDSYNEQFF. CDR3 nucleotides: TGTGCCAGCAGCACACAGGGGGACTCCTACAATGAGCAGTTCTTC.

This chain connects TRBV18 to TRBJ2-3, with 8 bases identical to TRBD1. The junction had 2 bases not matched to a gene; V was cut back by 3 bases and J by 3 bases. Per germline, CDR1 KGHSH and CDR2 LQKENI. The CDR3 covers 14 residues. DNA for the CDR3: TGTGCCAGCTCACCCCACAGGGGGACAGATACGCAGTATTTT. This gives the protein CASSPHRGTDTQYF.

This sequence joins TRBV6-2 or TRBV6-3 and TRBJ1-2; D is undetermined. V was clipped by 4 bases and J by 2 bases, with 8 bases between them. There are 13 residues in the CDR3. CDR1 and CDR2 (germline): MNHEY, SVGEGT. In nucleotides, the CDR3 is TGTGCCAGCAGTTTAGTCAAGAACTATGGCTACACCTTC. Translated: CASSLVKNYGYTF.

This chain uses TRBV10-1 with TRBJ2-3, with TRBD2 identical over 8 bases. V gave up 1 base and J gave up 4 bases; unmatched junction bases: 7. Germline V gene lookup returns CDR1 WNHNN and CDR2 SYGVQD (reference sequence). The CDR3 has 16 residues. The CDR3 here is CASSEWTGGPPDTQYF. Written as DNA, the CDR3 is TGCGCCAGCAGTGAGTGGACGGGAGGGCCTCCAGATACGCAGTATTTT.

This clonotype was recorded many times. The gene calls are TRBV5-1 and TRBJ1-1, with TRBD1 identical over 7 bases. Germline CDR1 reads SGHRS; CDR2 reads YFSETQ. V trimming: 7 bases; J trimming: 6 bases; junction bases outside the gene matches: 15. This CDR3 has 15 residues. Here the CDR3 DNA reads TGCGCCAGCCAAACGGTAACAGGGGCCGGGGCTGAAGCTTTCTTT. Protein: CASQTVTGAGAEAFF.

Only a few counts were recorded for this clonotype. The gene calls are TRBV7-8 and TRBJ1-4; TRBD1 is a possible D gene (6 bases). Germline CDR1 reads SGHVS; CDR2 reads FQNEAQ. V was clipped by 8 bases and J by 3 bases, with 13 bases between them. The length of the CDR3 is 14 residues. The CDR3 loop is CASSPGAANEKLFF. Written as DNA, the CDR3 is TGTGCCAGCTCTCCGGGGGCCGCTAATGAAAAACTGTTTTTT.

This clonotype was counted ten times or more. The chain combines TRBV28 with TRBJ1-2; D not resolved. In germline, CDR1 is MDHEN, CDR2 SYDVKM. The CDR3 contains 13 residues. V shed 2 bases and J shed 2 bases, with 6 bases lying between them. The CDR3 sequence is CASSLIGNYGYTF. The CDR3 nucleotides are TGTGCCAGCAGTTTAATAGGGAACTATGGCTACACCTTC.

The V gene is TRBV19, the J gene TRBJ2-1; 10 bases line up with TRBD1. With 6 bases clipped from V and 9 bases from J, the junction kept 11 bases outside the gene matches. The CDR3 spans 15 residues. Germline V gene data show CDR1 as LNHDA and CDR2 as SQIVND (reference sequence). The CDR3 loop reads CASSPRTGGLAEQFF. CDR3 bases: TGTGCCAGTAGCCCTCGGACAGGGGGGCTAGCTGAGCAGTTCTTC.

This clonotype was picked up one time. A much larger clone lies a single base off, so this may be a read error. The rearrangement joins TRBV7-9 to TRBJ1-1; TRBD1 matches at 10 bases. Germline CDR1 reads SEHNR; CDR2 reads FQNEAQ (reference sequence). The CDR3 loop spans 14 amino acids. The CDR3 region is CTSSFGQGDTEAFF. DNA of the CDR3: TGTACCAGCAGTTTCGGACAGGGGGACACTGAAGCTTTCTTT.

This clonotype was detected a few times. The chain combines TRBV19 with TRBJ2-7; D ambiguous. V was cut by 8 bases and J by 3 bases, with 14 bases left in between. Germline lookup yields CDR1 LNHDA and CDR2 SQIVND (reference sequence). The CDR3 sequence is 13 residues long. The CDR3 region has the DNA TGTGCCAGTGCCCCACGGAGTTACTACGAGCAGTACTTC. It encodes CASAPRSYYEQYF. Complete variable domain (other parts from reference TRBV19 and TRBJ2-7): DGGITQSPKYLFRKEGQNVTLSCEQNLNHDAMYWYRQDPGQGLRLIYYSQIVNDFQKGDIAEGYSVSREKKESFPLTVTSAQKNPTAFYLCASAPRSYYEQYFGPGTRLTVT.